The 2 T cell receptor beta chains presented below share a single source sample, sequenced in a study of T-cell memory formation after mild COVID-19. A single record per CDR3 protein comes from TCRdb applying MiXCR to the 5' RACE reads. The table records 400,000 to 450,000 distinct CDR3 sequences, roughly 17% of them present only once. Sequencing input: PBMCs or a T cell subset sorted from them (not recorded which). Receptor source: a young man who had mild COVID-19 (a few samples of this study predate the infection). Cell type and time point are not known.

The table lists this clonotype with many counts. The V and J genes are TRBV11-2 and TRBJ2-2, with D possibly matching TRBD2 (6 bases). The CDR3 sequence is 17 residues long. Germline values: CDR1 SGHAT, CDR2 FQNNGV. V lost 3 bases and J 4 bases, leaving 18 bases between the germline ends. This chain's CDR3 is CASSLGRPQRATGELFF. CDR3 DNA sequence: TGTGCCAGCAGCTTGGGGAGGCCCCAAAGGGCCACCGGGGAGCTGTTTTTT. Complete variable domain (other parts from reference TRBV11-2 and TRBJ2-2): EAGVAQSPRYKIIEKRQSVAFWCNPISGHATLYWYQQILGQGPKLLIQFQNNGVVDDSQLPKDRFSAERLKGVDSTLKIQPAKLEDSAVYLCASSLGRPQRATGELFFGEGSRLTVL.

This clonotype was seen a handful of times. The rearrangement uses TRBV5-1 and TRBJ2-3; D is unclear. Trimming removed 3 bases at V and 4 bases at J, with 15 bases between. The CDR3 loop spans 15 amino acids. Germline CDR1 reads SGHRS; CDR2 reads YFSETQ. The CDR3, as DNA: TGCGCCAGCAGCTCGGAGATGCCGTGGGCAGATACGCAGTATTTT. Protein product: CASSSEMPWADTQYF.